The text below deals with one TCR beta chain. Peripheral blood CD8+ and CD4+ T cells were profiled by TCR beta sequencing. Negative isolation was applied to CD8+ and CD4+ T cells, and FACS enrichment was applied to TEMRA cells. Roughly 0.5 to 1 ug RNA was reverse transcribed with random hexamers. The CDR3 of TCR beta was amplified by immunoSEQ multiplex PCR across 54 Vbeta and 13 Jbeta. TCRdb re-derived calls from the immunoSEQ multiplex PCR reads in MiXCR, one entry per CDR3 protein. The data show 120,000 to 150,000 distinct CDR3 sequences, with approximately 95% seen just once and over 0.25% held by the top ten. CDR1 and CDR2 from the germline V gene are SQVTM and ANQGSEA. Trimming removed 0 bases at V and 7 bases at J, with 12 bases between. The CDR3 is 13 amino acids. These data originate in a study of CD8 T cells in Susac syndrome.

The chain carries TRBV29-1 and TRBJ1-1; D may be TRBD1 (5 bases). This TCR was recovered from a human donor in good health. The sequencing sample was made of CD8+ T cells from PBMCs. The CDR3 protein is CSVEEYPGVEAFF. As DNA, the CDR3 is TGCAGCGTTGAAGAATACCCGGGGGTTGAAGCTTTCTTT.